This T cell receptor beta chain stems from a study of shared clonotypes between healthy human individuals. The overall study: CD4 naive and CD4 memory each took three plates per donor, while CD8 naive took two and CD8 memory one.

Sequencing used immunoSEQ multiplex PCR; TCRdb keeps in-frame clones, though not all of them. Altogether over a million clones are present, around 97% being singletons, with the ten largest covering roughly 1.2%. Germline V gene data show CDR1 as MNHEY and CDR2 as SVGAGI. Trimming took 0 bases from V and 8 from J, leaving 10 bases between them. The CDR3 has 14 amino acids. Among the donors, all were Caucasian adults who lived in Nashville, Tennessee. Negatively enriched CD4+ T cells were divided by CD45RA into naive and memory. The sample consisted of naive CD4+ T cells sorted from blood. Specified subset: CD45RA+ positively selected. The chain couples TRBV6-5 to TRBJ1-4, with D uncertain. This sequence was found in a man between 25 and 39 years old in good health. The CDR3, as DNA: TGTGCCAGCAGTTACTCCGGGGTTGGAGAAAAACTGTTTTTT. It encodes CASSYSGVGEKLFF.